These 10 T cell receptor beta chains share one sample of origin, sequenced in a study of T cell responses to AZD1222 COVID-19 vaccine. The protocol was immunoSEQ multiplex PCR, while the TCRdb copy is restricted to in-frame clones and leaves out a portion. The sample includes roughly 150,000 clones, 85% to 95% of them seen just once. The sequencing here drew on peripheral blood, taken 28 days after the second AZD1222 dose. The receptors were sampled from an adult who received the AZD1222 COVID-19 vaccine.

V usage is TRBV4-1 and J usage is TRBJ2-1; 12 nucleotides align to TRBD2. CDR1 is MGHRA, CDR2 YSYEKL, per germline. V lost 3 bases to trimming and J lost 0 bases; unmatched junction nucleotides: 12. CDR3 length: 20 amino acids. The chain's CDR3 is CASSHFGLAGSRSSYNEQFF. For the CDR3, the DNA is TGCGCCAGCAGCCATTTTGGACTAGCGGGATCAAGAAGCTCCTACAATGAGCAGTTCTTC.

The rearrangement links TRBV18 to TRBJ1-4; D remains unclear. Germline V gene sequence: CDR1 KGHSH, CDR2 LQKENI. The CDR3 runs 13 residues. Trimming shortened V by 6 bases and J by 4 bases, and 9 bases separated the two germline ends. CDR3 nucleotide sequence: TGTGCCAGCTCGCGGGCCAGTAATGAAAAACTGTTTTTT. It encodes CASSRASNEKLFF. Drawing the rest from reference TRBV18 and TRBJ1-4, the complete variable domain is NAGVMQNPRHLVRRRGQEARLRCSPMKGHSHVYWYRQLPEEGLKFMVYLQKENIIDESGMPKERFSAEFPKEGPSILRIQQVVRGDSAAYFCASSRASNEKLFFGSGTQLSVL.

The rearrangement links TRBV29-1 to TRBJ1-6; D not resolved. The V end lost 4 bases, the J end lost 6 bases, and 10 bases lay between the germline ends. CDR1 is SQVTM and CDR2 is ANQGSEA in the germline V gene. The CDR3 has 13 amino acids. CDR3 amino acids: CSVGETLNSPLHF. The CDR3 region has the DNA TGCAGCGTTGGGGAAACGCTTAATTCACCCCTCCACTTT.

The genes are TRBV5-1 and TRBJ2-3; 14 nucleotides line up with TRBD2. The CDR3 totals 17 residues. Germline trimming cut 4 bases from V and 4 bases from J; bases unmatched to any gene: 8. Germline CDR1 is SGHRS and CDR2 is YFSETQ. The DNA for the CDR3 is TGCGCCAGCAGCGCCGGGACTAGCGGGAGTAGAGCAGATACGCAGTATTTT. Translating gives CASSAGTSGSRADTQYF.

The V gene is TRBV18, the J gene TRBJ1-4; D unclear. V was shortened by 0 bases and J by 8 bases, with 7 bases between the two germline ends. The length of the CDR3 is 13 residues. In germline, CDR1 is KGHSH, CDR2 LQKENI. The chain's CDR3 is CASSPPTSEKLFF. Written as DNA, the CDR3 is TGTGCCAGCTCACCACCCACTAGCGAAAAACTGTTTTTT.

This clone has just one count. The CDR3 DNA is TGTGCCAGCAGCCCGGAACGTACAGGGAACTCCTACGAGCAGTACTTC. It encodes CASSPERTGNSYEQYF. The chain has TRBV5-5 and TRBJ2-7, with TRBD1 as a possible D gene (6 bases). Looked up from germline, CDR1 is SGHKS and CDR2 is YYEKEE (reference sequence). V was shortened by 4 bases and J by 0 bases, with 17 bases between the two germline ends. The CDR3 loop spans 16 amino acids.

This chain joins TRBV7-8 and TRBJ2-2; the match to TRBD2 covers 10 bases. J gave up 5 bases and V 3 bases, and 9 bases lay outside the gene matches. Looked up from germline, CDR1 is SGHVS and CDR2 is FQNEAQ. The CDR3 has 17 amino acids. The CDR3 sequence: CASSFQISGGLTGELFF. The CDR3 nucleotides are TGTGCCAGCAGCTTTCAAATTAGCGGGGGGCTAACCGGGGAGCTGTTTTTT.

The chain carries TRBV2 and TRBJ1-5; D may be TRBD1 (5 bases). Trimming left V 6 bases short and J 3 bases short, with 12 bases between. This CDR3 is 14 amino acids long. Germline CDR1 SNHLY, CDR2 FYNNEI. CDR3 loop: CASRQGPINQPQHF. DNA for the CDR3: TGTGCCAGCAGGCAGGGCCCAATCAATCAGCCCCAGCATTTT.

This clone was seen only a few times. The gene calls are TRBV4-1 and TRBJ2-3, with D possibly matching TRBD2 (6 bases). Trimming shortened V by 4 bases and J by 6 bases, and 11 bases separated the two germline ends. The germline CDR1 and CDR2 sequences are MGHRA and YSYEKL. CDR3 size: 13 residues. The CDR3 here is CASSLPGLDTQYF. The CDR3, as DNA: TGCGCCAGCAGCCTTCCGGGACTTGATACGCAGTATTTT.

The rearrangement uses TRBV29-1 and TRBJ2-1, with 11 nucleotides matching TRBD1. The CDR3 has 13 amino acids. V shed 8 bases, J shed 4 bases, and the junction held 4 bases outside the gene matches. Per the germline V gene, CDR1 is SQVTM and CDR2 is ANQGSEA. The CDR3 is CSTGTGGYNEQFF. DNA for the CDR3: TGCAGCACCGGGACAGGGGGATACAATGAGCAGTTCTTC.